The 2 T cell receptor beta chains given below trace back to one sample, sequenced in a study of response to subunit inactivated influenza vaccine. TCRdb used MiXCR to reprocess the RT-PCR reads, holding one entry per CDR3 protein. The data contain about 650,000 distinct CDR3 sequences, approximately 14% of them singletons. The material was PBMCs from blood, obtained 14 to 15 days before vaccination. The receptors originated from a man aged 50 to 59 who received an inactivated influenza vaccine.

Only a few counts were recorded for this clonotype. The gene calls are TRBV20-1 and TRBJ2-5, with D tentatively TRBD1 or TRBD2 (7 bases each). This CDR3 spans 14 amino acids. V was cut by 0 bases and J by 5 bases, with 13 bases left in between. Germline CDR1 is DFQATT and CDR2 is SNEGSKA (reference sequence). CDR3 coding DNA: TGCAGTGCTAGAGATTACAGGGGAGGGGAGACCCAGTACTTC. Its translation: CSARDYRGGETQYF.

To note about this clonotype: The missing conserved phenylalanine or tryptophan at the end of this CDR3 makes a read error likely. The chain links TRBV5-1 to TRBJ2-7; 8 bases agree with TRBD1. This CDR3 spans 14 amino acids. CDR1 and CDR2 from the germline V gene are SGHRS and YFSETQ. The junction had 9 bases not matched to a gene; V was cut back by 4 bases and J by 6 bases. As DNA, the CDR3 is TGCGCCAGCAGCACCAGGACAGGGAAAGTCGAGCAGTACTCC. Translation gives CASSTRTGKVEQYS.